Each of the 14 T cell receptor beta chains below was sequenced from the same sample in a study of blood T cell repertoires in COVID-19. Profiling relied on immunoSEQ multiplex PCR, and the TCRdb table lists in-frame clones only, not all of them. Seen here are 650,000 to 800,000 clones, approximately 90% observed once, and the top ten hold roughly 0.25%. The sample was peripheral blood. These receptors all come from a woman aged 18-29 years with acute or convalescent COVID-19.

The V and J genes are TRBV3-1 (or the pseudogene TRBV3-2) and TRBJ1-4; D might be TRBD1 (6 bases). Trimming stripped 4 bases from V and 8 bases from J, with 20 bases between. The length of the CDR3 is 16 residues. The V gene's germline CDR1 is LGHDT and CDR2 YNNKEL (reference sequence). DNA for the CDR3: TGTGCCAGCAGCCCTAGAGCCCAGGGGTTGAGGGAAAAACTGTTTTTT. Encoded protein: CASSPRAQGLREKLFF.

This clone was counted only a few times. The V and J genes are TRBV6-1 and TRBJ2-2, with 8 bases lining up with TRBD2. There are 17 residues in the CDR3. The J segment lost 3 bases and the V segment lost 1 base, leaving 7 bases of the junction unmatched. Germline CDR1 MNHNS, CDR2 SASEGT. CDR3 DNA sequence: TGTGCCAGCAGTGAAGAGGCGGGGGGACATTACACCGGGGAGCTGTTTTTT. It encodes CASSEEAGGHYTGELFF.

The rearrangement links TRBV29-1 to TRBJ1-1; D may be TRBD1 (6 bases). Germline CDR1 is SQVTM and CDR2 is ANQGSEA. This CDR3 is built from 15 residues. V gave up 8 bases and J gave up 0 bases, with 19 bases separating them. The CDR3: CSIETGGSMNTEAFF. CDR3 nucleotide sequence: TGCAGCATAGAGACAGGAGGAAGTATGAACACTGAAGCTTTCTTT. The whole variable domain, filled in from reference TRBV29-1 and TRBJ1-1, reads SAVISQKPSRDICQRGTSLTIQCQVDSQVTMMFWYRQQPGQSLTLIATANQGSEATYESGFVIDKFPISRPNLTFSTLTVSNMSPEDSSIYLCSIETGGSMNTEAFFGQGTRLTVV.

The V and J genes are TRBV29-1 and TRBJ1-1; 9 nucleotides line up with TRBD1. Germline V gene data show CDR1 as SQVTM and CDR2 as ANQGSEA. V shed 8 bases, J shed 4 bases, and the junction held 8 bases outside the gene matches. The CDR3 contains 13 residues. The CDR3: CSLIQGARTEAFF. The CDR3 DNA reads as TGCAGCTTAATACAGGGGGCCCGCACTGAAGCTTTCTTT.

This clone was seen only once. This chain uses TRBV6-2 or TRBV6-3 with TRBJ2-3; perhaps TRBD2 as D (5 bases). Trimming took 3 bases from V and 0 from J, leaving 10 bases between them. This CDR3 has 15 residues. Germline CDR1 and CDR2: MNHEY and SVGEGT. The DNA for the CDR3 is TGTGCCAGCAGTTATATGCGGACTAGCACAGATACGCAGTATTTT. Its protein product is CASSYMRTSTDTQYF.

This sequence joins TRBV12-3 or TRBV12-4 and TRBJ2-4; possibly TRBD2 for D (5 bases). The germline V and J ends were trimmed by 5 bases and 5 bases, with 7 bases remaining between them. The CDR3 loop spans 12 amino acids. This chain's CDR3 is CASSRDENIQYF. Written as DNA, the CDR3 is TGTGCCAGCAGTCGGGATGAAAACATTCAGTACTTC.

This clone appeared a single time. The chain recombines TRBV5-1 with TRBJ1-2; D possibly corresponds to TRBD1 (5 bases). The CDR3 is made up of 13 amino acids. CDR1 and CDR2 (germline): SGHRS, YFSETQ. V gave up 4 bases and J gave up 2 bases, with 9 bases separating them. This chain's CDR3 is CASSETANYGYTF. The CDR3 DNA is TGCGCCAGCAGCGAGACAGCCAACTATGGCTACACCTTC.

The CDR3 loop is CASSFLTGGGYGYTF. CDR3 bases: TGTGCCAGCAGCTTCCTAACAGGGGGCGGGTATGGCTACACCTTC. The chain joins TRBV6-5 to TRBJ1-2, with TRBD1 matching 9 bases. There are 15 residues in the CDR3. The trim removed 6 bases at V and 5 bases at J, leaving 10 bases unmatched. The germline V gene has CDR1 MNHEY and CDR2 SVGAGI.

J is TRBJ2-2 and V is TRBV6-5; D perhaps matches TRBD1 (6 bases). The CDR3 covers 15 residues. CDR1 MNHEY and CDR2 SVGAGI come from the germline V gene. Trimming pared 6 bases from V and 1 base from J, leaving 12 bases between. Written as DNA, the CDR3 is TGTGCCAGCAGGGGGGCGGCTCAGAACACCGGGGAGCTGTTTTTT. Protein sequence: CASRGAAQNTGELFF.

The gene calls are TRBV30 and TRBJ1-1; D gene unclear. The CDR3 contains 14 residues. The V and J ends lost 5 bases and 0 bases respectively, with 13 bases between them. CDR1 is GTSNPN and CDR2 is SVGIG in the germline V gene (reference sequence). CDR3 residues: CAWRTAGLNTEAFF. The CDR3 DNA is TGTGCCTGGCGGACGGCGGGCTTGAACACTGAAGCTTTCTTT.

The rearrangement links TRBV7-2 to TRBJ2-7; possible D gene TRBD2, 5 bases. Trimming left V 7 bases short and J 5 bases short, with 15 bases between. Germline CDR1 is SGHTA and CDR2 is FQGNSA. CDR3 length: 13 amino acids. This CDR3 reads CASTPMPGDEQYF. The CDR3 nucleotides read TGTGCCAGCACCCCCATGCCCGGGGACGAGCAGTACTTC.

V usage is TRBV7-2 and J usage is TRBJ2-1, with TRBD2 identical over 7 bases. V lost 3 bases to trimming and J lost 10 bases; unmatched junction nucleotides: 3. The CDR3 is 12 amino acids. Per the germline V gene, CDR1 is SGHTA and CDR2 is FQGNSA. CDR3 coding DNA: TGTGCCAGCAGCTTCGGGGGGAGGGAGCAGTTCTTC. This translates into CASSFGGREQFF.

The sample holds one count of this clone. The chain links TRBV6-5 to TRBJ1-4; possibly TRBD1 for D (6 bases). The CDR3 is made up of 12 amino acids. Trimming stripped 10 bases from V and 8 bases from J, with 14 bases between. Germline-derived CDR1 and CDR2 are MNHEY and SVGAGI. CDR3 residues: CANGTTEEKLFF. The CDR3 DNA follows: TGTGCCAACGGGACAACGGAAGAAAAACTGTTTTTT.

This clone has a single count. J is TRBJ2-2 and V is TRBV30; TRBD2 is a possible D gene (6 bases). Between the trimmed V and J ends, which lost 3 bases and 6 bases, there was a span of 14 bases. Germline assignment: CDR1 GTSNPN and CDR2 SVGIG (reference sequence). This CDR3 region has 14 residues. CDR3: CAWSRLASAGELFF. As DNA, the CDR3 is TGTGCCTGGAGCCGTCTAGCGTCGGCCGGGGAGCTGTTTTTT.